The entry below describes one T cell receptor beta chain. This sample is drawn from a study of cytomegalovirus exposure and HLA in healthy donors. The PCR employed 60 Vbeta primers together with 13 Jbeta primers. The protocol was immunoSEQ multiplex PCR, while the TCRdb copy is restricted to in-frame clones and leaves out a portion. The top ten hold roughly 1.6% of the sample, which has roughly 130,000 clones, about 72% seen once. The CDR3 loop spans 14 amino acids. Trimming removed 0 bases at V and 12 bases at J, with 15 bases between. The germline CDR1 and CDR2 sequences are SNHLY and FYNNEI. The chain links TRBV2 to TRBJ2-1; tentative D call: TRBD2 (6 bases). This TCR derives from a man in his thirties or forties in good health and CMV-seropositive. The sequenced sample was PBMCs. DNA of the CDR3: TGTGCCAGCAGTGAAGCGCTTCGTCAGGGAGGGCAGTTCTTC. This encodes CASSEALRQGGQFF.